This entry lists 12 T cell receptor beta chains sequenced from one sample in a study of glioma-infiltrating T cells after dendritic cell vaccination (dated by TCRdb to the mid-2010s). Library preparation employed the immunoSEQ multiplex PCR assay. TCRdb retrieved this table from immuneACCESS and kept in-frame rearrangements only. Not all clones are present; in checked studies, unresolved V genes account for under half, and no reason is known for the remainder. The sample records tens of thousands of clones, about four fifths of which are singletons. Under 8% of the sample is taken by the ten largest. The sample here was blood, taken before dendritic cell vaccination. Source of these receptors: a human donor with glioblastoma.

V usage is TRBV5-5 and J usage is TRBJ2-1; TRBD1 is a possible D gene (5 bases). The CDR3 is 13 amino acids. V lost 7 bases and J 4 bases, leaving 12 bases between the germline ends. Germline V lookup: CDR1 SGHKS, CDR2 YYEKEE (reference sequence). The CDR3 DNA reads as TGTGCCAGCGCACAGGAGACTTACAATGAGCAGTTCTTC. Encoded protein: CASAQETYNEQFF. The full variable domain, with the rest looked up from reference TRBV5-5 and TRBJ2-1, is DAGVTQSPTHLIKTRGQQVTLRCSPISGHKSVSWYQQVLGQGPQFIFQYYEKEERGRGNFPDRFSARQFPNYSSELNVNALLLGDSALYLCASAQETYNEQFFGPGTRLTVL.

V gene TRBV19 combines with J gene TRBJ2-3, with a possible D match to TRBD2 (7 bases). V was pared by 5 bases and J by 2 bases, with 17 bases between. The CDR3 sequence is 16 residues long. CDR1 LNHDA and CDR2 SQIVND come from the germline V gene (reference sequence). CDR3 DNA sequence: TGTGCCAGTAGTCCCCGCGGGGGCACCCTCACAGATACGCAGTATTTT. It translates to CASSPRGGTLTDTQYF.

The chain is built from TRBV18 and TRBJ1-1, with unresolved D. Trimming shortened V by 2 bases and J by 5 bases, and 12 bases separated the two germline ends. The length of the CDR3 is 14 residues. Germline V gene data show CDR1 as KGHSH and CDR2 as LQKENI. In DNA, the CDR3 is TGTGCCAGCTCACCAGCGGACGGCGGGACTGAAGCTTTCTTT. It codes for CASSPADGGTEAFF. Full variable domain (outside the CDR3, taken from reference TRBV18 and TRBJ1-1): NAGVMQNPRHLVRRRGQEARLRCSPMKGHSHVYWYRQLPEEGLKFMVYLQKENIIDESGMPKERFSAEFPKEGPSILRIQQVVRGDSAAYFCASSPADGGTEAFFGQGTRLTVV.

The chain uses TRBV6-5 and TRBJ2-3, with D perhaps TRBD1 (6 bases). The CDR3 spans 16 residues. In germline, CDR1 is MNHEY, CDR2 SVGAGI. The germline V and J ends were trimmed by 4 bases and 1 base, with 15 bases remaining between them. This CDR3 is CASSFALGGGTDTQYF. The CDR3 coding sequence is TGTGCCAGCAGTTTCGCTCTAGGGGGAGGCACAGATACGCAGTATTTT.

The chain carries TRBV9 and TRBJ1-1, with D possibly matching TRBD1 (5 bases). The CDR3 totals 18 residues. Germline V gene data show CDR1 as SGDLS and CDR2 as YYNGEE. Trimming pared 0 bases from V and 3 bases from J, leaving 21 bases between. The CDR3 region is CASSVGQGFTTGDTEAFF. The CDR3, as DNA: TGTGCCAGCAGCGTAGGGCAGGGTTTTACGACGGGGGACACTGAAGCTTTCTTT.

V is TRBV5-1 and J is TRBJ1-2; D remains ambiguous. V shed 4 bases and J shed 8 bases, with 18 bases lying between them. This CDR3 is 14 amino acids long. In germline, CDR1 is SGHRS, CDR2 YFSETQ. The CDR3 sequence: CASSLSKEGRGYTF. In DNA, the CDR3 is TGCGCCAGCAGCCTCAGCAAGGAGGGCCGAGGCTACACCTTC.

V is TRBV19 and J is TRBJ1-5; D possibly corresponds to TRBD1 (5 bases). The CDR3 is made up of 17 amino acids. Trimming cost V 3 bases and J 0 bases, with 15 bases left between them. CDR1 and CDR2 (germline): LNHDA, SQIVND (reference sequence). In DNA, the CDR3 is TGTGCCAGTAGTATCTACGGCCTCGGGGGTAGCAATCAGCCCCAGCATTTT. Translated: CASSIYGLGGSNQPQHF.

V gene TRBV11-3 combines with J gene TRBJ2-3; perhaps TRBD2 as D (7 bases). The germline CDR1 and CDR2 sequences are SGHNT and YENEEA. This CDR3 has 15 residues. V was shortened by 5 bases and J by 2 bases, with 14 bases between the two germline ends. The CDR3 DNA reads TGTGCCAGCAGCCAGGAGGGGGGGGCCACAGATACGCAGTATTTT. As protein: CASSQEGGATDTQYF. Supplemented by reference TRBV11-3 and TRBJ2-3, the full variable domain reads EAGVVQSPRYKIIEKKQPVAFWCNPISGHNTLYWYLQNLGQGPELLIRYENEEAVDDSQLPKDRFSAERLKGVDSTLKIQPAELGDSAVYLCASSQEGGATDTQYFGPGTRLTVL.

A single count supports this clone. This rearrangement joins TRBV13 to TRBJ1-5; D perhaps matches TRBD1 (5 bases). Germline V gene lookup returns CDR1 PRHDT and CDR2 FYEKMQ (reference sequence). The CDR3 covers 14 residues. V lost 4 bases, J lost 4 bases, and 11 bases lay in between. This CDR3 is CASSYGQVNQPQHF. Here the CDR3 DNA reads TGTGCCAGCAGCTACGGACAAGTTAATCAGCCCCAGCATTTT. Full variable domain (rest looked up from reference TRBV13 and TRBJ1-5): AAGVIQSPRHLIKEKRETATLKCYPIPRHDTVYWYQQGPGQDPQFLISFYEKMQSDKGSIPDRFSAQQFSDYHSELNMSSLELGDSALYFCASSYGQVNQPQHFGDGTRLSIL.

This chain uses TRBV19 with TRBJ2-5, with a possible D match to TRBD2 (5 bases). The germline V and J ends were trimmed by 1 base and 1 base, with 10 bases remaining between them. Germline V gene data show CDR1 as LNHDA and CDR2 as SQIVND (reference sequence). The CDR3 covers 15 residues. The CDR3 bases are TGTGCCAGTAGTATAGGGAGAGGGTTCCAAGAGACCCAGTACTTC. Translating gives CASSIGRGFQETQYF.

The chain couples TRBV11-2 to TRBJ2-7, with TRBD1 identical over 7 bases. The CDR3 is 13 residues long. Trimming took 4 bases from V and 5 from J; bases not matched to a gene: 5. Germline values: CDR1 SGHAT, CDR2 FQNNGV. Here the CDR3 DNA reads TGTGCCAGCAGCTCCAGACAGGGAGACGAGCAGTACTTC. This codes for CASSSRQGDEQYF.

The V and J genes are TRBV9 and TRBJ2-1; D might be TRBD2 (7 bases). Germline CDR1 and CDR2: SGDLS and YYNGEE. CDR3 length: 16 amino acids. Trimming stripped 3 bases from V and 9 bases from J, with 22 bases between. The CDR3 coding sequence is TGTGCCAGCAGCGAGGGGGGGGCAGGGAATGTGGGTGAGCAGTTCTTC. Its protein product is CASSEGGAGNVGEQFF.